This T cell receptor beta chain stems from a study of T cell changes during pregnancy in multiple sclerosis. Here immunoSEQ multiplex PCR was the method, and the copy in TCRdb shows in-frame clones only, minus some. Of approximately 48,000 clones listed, 85% to 95% are singletons. This receptor was obtained from a female donor with multiple sclerosis, enrolled in a pregnancy study. The sequencing used CD4+ T cells from peripheral blood mononuclear cells, collected in the second trimester of pregnancy.

Here the CDR3 DNA reads TGTGCCAGTACCAGACAGGGTAGCTCCTACAATGAGCAGTTCTTC. This gives the protein CASTRQGSSYNEQFF. This rearrangement joins TRBV19 to TRBJ2-1, with 7 bases that match TRBD1. The trim removed 7 bases at V and 0 bases at J, leaving 6 bases unmatched. The CDR3 extends over 15 amino acids. Germline-derived CDR1 and CDR2 are LNHDA and SQIVND (reference sequence). The whole variable domain, filled in from reference TRBV19 and TRBJ2-1, reads DGGITQSPKYLFRKEGQNVTLSCEQNLNHDAMYWYRQDPGQGLRLIYYSQIVNDFQKGDIAEGYSVSREKKESFPLTVTSAQKNPTAFYLCASTRQGSSYNEQFFGPGTRLTVL.